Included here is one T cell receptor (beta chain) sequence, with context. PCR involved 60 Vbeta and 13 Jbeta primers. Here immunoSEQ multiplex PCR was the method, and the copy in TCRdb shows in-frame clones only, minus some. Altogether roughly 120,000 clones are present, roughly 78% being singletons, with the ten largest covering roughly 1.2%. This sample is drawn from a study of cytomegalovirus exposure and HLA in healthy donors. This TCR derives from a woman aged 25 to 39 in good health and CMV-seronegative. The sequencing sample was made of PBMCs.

For the CDR3, the DNA is TGTGCCTGGTACAGGGTGGAGAACACTGAAGCTTTCTTT. As protein: CAWYRVENTEAFF. The V and J genes are TRBV30 and TRBJ1-1, with D perhaps TRBD1 (6 bases). V dropped 5 bases and J dropped 1 base, with 11 bases sitting between them. Germline V gene sequence: CDR1 GTSNPN, CDR2 SVGIG (reference sequence). The CDR3 contains 13 residues.